This is a list of T cell receptor beta chains from one sample in a study of blood T cell repertoires in COVID-19. Clones were sequenced by immunoSEQ multiplex PCR, and TCRdb holds only the in-frame ones, with some missing. The sample has about 300,000 clones, about 91% seen once. The material sequenced was peripheral blood. The receptors here all came from a woman under 40 who had recovered from COVID-19. CDR3s include the opening cysteine and the closing phenylalanine or tryptophan. The order of the fields is clone size, V gene, D gene, J gene, CDR3 protein, CDR3 DNA. D genes are given only for firm matches. Only some rows state a clone size, as once, few, many or a class for expanded clones.

abundance: NA; v_gene: TRBV12-3/TRBV12-4; d_gene: NA; j_gene: TRBJ1-1; CDR3aa: CASSLARGEAFF; CDR3nt: TGTGCCAGCAGTTTAGCGCGGGGGGAAGCTTTCTTT
abundance: NA; v_gene: TRBV9; d_gene: TRBD2; j_gene: TRBJ2-1; CDR3aa: CASSVTSGEDEQFF; CDR3nt: TGTGCCAGCAGCGTCACTAGCGGGGAGGATGAGCAGTTCTTC
abundance: NA; v_gene: TRBV5-1; d_gene: NA; j_gene: TRBJ2-7; CDR3aa: CASTTQGFSDEQYF; CDR3nt: TGCGCCAGCACCACCCAGGGTTTTTCTGACGAGCAGTACTTC
abundance: NA; v_gene: TRBV5-1; d_gene: NA; j_gene: TRBJ1-4; CDR3aa: CASSSGNEKLFF; CDR3nt: TGCGCCAGCAGTTCCGGGAATGAAAAACTGTTTTTT
abundance: NA; v_gene: TRBV5-4; d_gene: NA; j_gene: TRBJ2-7; CDR3aa: CASSKNQVEYEQYF; CDR3nt: TGTGCCAGCAGCAAGAATCAGGTAGAATACGAGCAATACTTC
abundance: NA; v_gene: TRBV12-3/TRBV12-4; d_gene: NA; j_gene: TRBJ2-5; CDR3aa: CASSSQETQYF; CDR3nt: TGTGCCAGCAGCTCCCAAGAGACCCAGTACTTC
abundance: NA; v_gene: TRBV6-5; d_gene: TRBD1; j_gene: TRBJ1-5; CDR3aa: CASSATGRDQPQHF; CDR3nt: TGTGCCAGCAGCGCGACAGGGCGAGATCAGCCCCAGCATTTT
abundance: NA; v_gene: TRBV5-6; d_gene: NA; j_gene: TRBJ1-5; CDR3aa: CASSSTDSNQPQHF; CDR3nt: TGTGCCAGCAGCTCTACAGATAGCAATCAGCCCCAGCATTTT
abundance: NA; v_gene: TRBV6-6; d_gene: NA; j_gene: TRBJ1-2; CDR3aa: CASRLLLDSSYGYTF; CDR3nt: TGTGCCAGCAGGCTACTTTTAGACAGTTCCTATGGCTACACCTTC
abundance: NA; v_gene: TRBV14; d_gene: NA; j_gene: TRBJ2-6; CDR3aa: CASSPGRGPRGANVLTF; CDR3nt: TGTGCCAGCAGCCCTGGACGGGGTCCGAGGGGGGCCAACGTCCTGACTTTC
abundance: NA; v_gene: TRBV7-2; d_gene: NA; j_gene: TRBJ2-3; CDR3aa: CASSALRADTQYF; CDR3nt: TGTGCCAGCAGCGCCCTCAGGGCGGATACGCAGTATTTT
abundance: NA; v_gene: TRBV27; d_gene: TRBD2; j_gene: TRBJ2-1; CDR3aa: CASSERGPDNEQFF; CDR3nt: TGTGCCAGCAGCGAGCGGGGGCCAGACAATGAGCAGTTCTTC
abundance: NA; v_gene: TRBV11-3; d_gene: TRBD2; j_gene: TRBJ2-7; CDR3aa: CASSTPTSGLSSYEQYF; CDR3nt: TGTGCCAGCAGCACACCGACTAGCGGGCTCAGCTCCTACGAGCAGTACTTC
abundance: NA; v_gene: TRBV18; d_gene: TRBD1; j_gene: TRBJ1-6; CDR3aa: CASSAGDQTGGISPLHF; CDR3nt: TGTGCCAGCTCAGCCGGGGACCAAACAGGGGGGATTTCACCCCTCCACTTT
abundance: once; v_gene: TRBV7-3; d_gene: NA; j_gene: TRBJ1-1; CDR3aa: CASSPSPNTEAFF; CDR3nt: TGTGCCAGCAGCCCGAGTCCGAACACTGAAGCTTTCTTT
abundance: NA; v_gene: TRBV3-1/TRBV3-2; d_gene: NA; j_gene: TRBJ2-3; CDR3aa: CASSRRRQGPQYF; CDR3nt: TGTGCCAGCAGCCGAAGACGGCAGGGGCCGCAGTATTTT
abundance: NA; v_gene: TRBV11-2; d_gene: NA; j_gene: TRBJ1-6; CDR3aa: CASSTMTGSNSPLHF; CDR3nt: TGTGCCAGCAGCACAATGACAGGCTCAAATTCACCCCTCCACTTT
abundance: NA; v_gene: TRBV14; d_gene: NA; j_gene: TRBJ2-5; CDR3aa: CASSQDIRGRRETQYF; CDR3nt: TGTGCCAGCAGCCAAGATATTCGGGGGAGGAGGGAGACCCAGTACTTC
abundance: NA; v_gene: TRBV12-3/TRBV12-4; d_gene: NA; j_gene: TRBJ1-2; CDR3aa: CASSRDSRYGYTF; CDR3nt: TGTGCCAGCAGTCGAGACAGTCGCTATGGCTACACCTTC
abundance: once; v_gene: TRBV30; d_gene: NA; j_gene: TRBJ1-3; CDR3aa: CAWDRIPYPIYF; CDR3nt: TGTGCCTGGGACAGAATACCTTACCCCATATATTTT
abundance: NA; v_gene: TRBV6-1; d_gene: NA; j_gene: TRBJ1-1; CDR3aa: CASIRRNTEAFF; CDR3nt: TGTGCCAGCATCCGGAGGAACACTGAAGCTTTCTTT
abundance: NA; v_gene: TRBV27; d_gene: NA; j_gene: TRBJ2-1; CDR3aa: CASSIPGSSYNEQFF; CDR3nt: TGTGCCAGCAGTATCCCGGGTAGCTCCTACAATGAGCAGTTCTTC
abundance: NA; v_gene: TRBV19; d_gene: TRBD1; j_gene: TRBJ1-2; CDR3aa: CASTTDRGLLGANYGYTF; CDR3nt: TGTGCCAGTACCACGGACAGGGGCCTACTCGGAGCTAACTATGGCTACACCTTC
abundance: NA; v_gene: TRBV6-2/TRBV6-3; d_gene: NA; j_gene: TRBJ1-1; CDR3aa: CASSPLPGNTEAFF; CDR3nt: TGTGCCAGCAGCCCCTTGCCAGGGAACACTGAAGCTTTCTTT
abundance: NA; v_gene: TRBV2; d_gene: TRBD1; j_gene: TRBJ2-7; CDR3aa: CASSHGGTGFHEQYF; CDR3nt: TGTGCCAGCAGCCACGGGGGGACAGGGTTTCACGAGCAGTACTTC
abundance: NA; v_gene: TRBV7-2; d_gene: NA; j_gene: TRBJ1-2; CDR3aa: CASSLQVNYGYTF; CDR3nt: TGTGCCAGCAGCCTACAGGTTAACTATGGCTACACCTTC
abundance: NA; v_gene: TRBV6-5; d_gene: NA; j_gene: TRBJ1-6; CDR3aa: CASSYGGLTLNSPLHF; CDR3nt: TGTGCCAGCAGTTACGGGGGACTAACACTGAATTCACCCCTCCACTTT
abundance: NA; v_gene: TRBV28; d_gene: NA; j_gene: TRBJ2-1; CDR3aa: CASISQGKNEQFF; CDR3nt: TGTGCCAGCATTTCCCAGGGTAAAAATGAGCAGTTCTTC
abundance: NA; v_gene: TRBV5-8; d_gene: TRBD2; j_gene: TRBJ2-2; CDR3aa: CASSWRLAGSNTGELFF; CDR3nt: TGTGCCAGCAGCTGGAGACTAGCGGGGTCGAACACCGGGGAGCTGTTTTTT
abundance: NA; v_gene: TRBV5-1; d_gene: NA; j_gene: TRBJ2-7; CDR3aa: CASSLGHYEQYF; CDR3nt: TGCGCCAGCAGCTTGGGACATTACGAGCAGTACTTC
abundance: NA; v_gene: TRBV25-1; d_gene: TRBD1; j_gene: TRBJ1-6; CDR3aa: CASSERQGGSPLHF; CDR3nt: TGTGCCAGCAGTGAGAGACAGGGCGGATCACCCCTCCACTTT
abundance: NA; v_gene: TRBV6-5; d_gene: TRBD1; j_gene: TRBJ1-1; CDR3aa: CASSTQNRGTEAFF; CDR3nt: TGTGCCAGCTCAACTCAAAACAGGGGTACTGAAGCTTTCTTT
abundance: NA; v_gene: TRBV7-9; d_gene: TRBD1; j_gene: TRBJ1-2; CDR3aa: CASSLGEGGDGYTF; CDR3nt: TGTGCCAGCAGCTTAGGGGAAGGGGGCGATGGCTACACCTTC
abundance: NA; v_gene: TRBV7-8; d_gene: NA; j_gene: TRBJ1-1; CDR3aa: CASSLGGGADMNTEAFF; CDR3nt: TGTGCCAGCAGCTTAGGAGGGGGGGCGGACATGAACACTGAAGCTTTCTTT
abundance: NA; v_gene: TRBV9; d_gene: TRBD1; j_gene: TRBJ1-4; CDR3aa: CASSVEGQGHEKLFF; CDR3nt: TGTGCCAGCAGCGTAGAGGGACAGGGACATGAAAAACTGTTTTTT
abundance: NA; v_gene: TRBV6-4; d_gene: TRBD2; j_gene: TRBJ2-1; CDR3aa: CASSDSSGGHNEQFF; CDR3nt: TGTGCCAGCAGTGACTCTAGCGGGGGCCACAATGAGCAGTTCTTC
abundance: NA; v_gene: TRBV28; d_gene: NA; j_gene: TRBJ2-7; CDR3aa: CASRLQGAHIYEQYF; CDR3nt: TGTGCCAGCAGACTACAGGGAGCACATATCTACGAGCAGTACTTC
abundance: NA; v_gene: TRBV27; d_gene: NA; j_gene: TRBJ2-3; CDR3aa: CASSLLPRQAPSTDTQYF; CDR3nt: TGTGCCAGCAGTTTACTTCCCCGACAGGCCCCTAGCACAGATACGCAGTATTTT
abundance: NA; v_gene: TRBV19; d_gene: NA; j_gene: TRBJ1-2; CDR3aa: CASSISATQTYYGYTF; CDR3nt: TGTGCCAGTAGTATAAGCGCCACCCAAACCTATTATGGCTACACCTTC
abundance: NA; v_gene: TRBV10-3; d_gene: NA; j_gene: TRBJ2-5; CDR3aa: CAISERQVQETQYF; CDR3nt: TGTGCCATCAGTGAGCGACAGGTCCAAGAGACCCAGTACTTC
abundance: NA; v_gene: TRBV3-1/TRBV3-2; d_gene: TRBD1; j_gene: TRBJ1-6; CDR3aa: CASSRATGRHNSPLHF; CDR3nt: TGTGCCAGCAGCCGCGCGACAGGGAGGCATAATTCACCCCTCCACTTT
abundance: NA; v_gene: TRBV28; d_gene: NA; j_gene: TRBJ1-2; CDR3aa: CASSSPDRSIFTF; CDR3nt: TGTGCCAGCAGTTCTCCCGACAGGAGTATTTTCACCTTC
abundance: NA; v_gene: TRBV10-3; d_gene: NA; j_gene: TRBJ1-3; CDR3aa: CAITQASSGNTIYF; CDR3nt: TGTGCCATTACTCAGGCTTCTTCGGGAAACACCATATATTTT
abundance: NA; v_gene: TRBV5-6; d_gene: NA; j_gene: TRBJ1-5; CDR3aa: CASSAVGGGQPQHF; CDR3nt: TGTGCCAGCAGCGCGGTGGGAGGCGGTCAGCCCCAGCATTTT
abundance: NA; v_gene: TRBV19; d_gene: NA; j_gene: TRBJ1-5; CDR3aa: CASKGVERQPQHF; CDR3nt: TGTGCCAGTAAGGGAGTTGAGCGTCAGCCCCAGCATTTT
abundance: NA; v_gene: TRBV7-3; d_gene: TRBD1; j_gene: TRBJ1-3; CDR3aa: CASSKGQGGNTIYF; CDR3nt: TGTGCCAGCAGCAAGGGACAGGGGGGAAACACCATATATTTT
abundance: NA; v_gene: TRBV18; d_gene: NA; j_gene: TRBJ1-3; CDR3aa: CASSPTARGGNTIYF; CDR3nt: TGTGCCAGCTCACCTACGGCGCGGGGAGGAAACACCATATATTTT
abundance: NA; v_gene: TRBV10-3; d_gene: TRBD1; j_gene: TRBJ2-3; CDR3aa: CAISEEGKSSWTGAVTDTQYF; CDR3nt: TGTGCCATCAGTGAAGAGGGAAAGTCGTCCTGGACAGGGGCTGTCACAGATACGCAGTATTTT